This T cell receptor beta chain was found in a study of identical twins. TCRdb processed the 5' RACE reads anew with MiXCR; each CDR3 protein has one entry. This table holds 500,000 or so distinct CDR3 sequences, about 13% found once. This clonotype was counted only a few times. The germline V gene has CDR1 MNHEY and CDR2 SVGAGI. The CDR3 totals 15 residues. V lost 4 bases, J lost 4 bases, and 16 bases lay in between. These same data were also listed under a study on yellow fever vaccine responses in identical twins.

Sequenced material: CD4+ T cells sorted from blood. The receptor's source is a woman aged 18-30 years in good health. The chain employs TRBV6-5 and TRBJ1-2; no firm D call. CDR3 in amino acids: CASSSDLGVTYGYTF. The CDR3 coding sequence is TGTGCCAGCAGTTCGGACCTTGGGGTAACCTATGGCTACACCTTC.